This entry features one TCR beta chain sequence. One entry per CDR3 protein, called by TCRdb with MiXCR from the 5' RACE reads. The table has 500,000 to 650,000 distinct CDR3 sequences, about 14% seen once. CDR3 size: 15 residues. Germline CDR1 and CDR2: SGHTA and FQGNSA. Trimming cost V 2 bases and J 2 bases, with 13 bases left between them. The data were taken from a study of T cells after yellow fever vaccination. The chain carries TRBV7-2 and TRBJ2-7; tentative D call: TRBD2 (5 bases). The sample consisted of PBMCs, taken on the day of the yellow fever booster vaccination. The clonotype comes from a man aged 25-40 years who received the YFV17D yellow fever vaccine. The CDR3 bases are TGTGCCAGCAGCTTATCGGGGAAGATGACCTACGAGCAGTACTTC. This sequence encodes CASSLSGKMTYEQYF.